The 4 T cell receptor beta chains reported below all come from one sample, sequenced in a study of blood T cell repertoires in COVID-19. Data came from immunoSEQ multiplex PCR; TCRdb stores just in-frame clones and leaves some out. The repertoire holds tens of thousands of clones, with roughly 90% as singletons. Sequencing was done on a sample of peripheral blood. These receptors were obtained from a man between 65 and 85 years old with acute or convalescent COVID-19.

The gene calls are TRBV6-5 and TRBJ2-5; tentative D call: TRBD2 (7 bases). The CDR3 length is 15 residues. Trimming removed 6 bases at V and 1 base at J, with 15 bases between. Germline V CDR1 and CDR2: MNHEY, SVGAGI. CDR3 residues: CASRMTRGLQETQYF. DNA of the CDR3: TGTGCCAGCAGAATGACGCGGGGGCTCCAAGAGACCCAGTACTTC.

The rearrangement joins TRBV19 to TRBJ2-4, with TRBD2 identical over 7 bases. This CDR3 has 17 amino acids. Unmatched junction bases numbered 12, after V lost 6 bases and J lost 1 base. Germline V gene sequence: CDR1 LNHDA, CDR2 SQIVND (reference sequence). The CDR3 region has the DNA TGTGCCAGTAGGGATTTCAGGGCACTAGCGGCCAAAAACATTCAGTACTTC. Translation gives CASRDFRALAAKNIQYF.

V gene TRBV5-5 combines with J gene TRBJ2-5, with TRBD1 identical over 8 bases. The CDR3 sequence is 16 residues long. Germline V CDR1 and CDR2: SGHKS, YYEKEE (reference sequence). Trimming removed 0 bases from V and 5 bases from J; junction bases left unmatched: 9. CDR3 DNA: TGTGCCAGCAGCTTGGCTTTACAGGGGGTATGGGAGACCCAGTACTTC. Protein: CASSLALQGVWETQYF.

The chain joins TRBV7-9 to TRBJ2-2; TRBD1 is a possible D gene (5 bases). The CDR3 sequence is 16 residues long. V shed 5 bases and J shed 1 base, with 14 bases lying between them. Germline CDR1 and CDR2: SEHNR and FQNEAQ (reference sequence). CDR3 protein: CASSPDSDGNTGELFF. The CDR3 coding sequence is TGTGCCAGCAGCCCAGACAGTGATGGGAACACCGGGGAGCTGTTTTTT.